This T cell receptor (beta chain) was found in a study of cytomegalovirus exposure and HLA in healthy donors. PCR was performed using 60 Vbeta and 13 Jbeta primers. The assay was immunoSEQ multiplex PCR, and TCRdb's table has in-frame clones only and misses some. This sample yields about 200,000 clones, of which approximately 86% are seen a single time; roughly 0.33% belongs to the top ten. The sequenced material came from PBMCs. This sequence originates from a woman in her twenties or thirties in good health and CMV-seronegative.

CDR3 nucleotides: TGTGCCAGCAGCTTGGGACAGATGAGCTACGAGCAGTACTTC. This codes for CASSLGQMSYEQYF. The chain employs TRBV5-6 and TRBJ2-7; possible D gene TRBD1, 5 bases. Germline CDR1 and CDR2: SGHDT and YYEEEE. Trimming left V 0 bases short and J 3 bases short, with 10 bases between. CDR3 size: 14 residues. The full variable domain, with the rest looked up from reference TRBV5-6 and TRBJ2-7, is DAGVTQSPTHLIKTRGQQVTLRCSPKSGHDTVSWYQQALGQGPQFIFQYYEEEERQRGNFPDRFSGHQFPNYSSELNVNALLLGDSALYLCASSLGQMSYEQYFGPGTRLTVT.